The present entry profiles one T cell receptor (beta chain) with its context. Authors' analysis steps: Reference gene primer amplification gave estimated nucleated cell counts. Clones were sequenced by immunoSEQ multiplex PCR, and TCRdb holds only the in-frame ones, with some missing. For V, J and clone size, that table is used; D and trimming come from the DNA. The data contain approximately 94,000 clones, 65% to 90% of them singletons. The data derive from a study of blood T cell repertoires in COVID-19. On the study more broadly: Sites across the United States, Italy and Spain contributed samples from acute and convalescent COVID-19. Sample material is recorded as cDNA or gDNA derived from T cells, B-cell-depleted T cells, or PBMCs.

The germline CDR1 and CDR2 sequences are MNHEY and SVGEGT. V shed 1 base and J shed 2 bases, with 9 bases lying between them. The CDR3 extends over 15 amino acids. The specimen was peripheral blood. This receptor was identified in a man between 60 and 75 years old with acute or convalescent COVID-19. V usage is TRBV6-2 or TRBV6-3 and J usage is TRBJ1-5, with a tentative D call TRBD1 (5 bases). The CDR3 loop reads CASSYYQGGNQPQHF. In nucleotides, the CDR3 is TGTGCCAGCAGTTACTACCAGGGCGGCAATCAGCCCCAGCATTTT.